The 11 T cell receptor beta chains below come from one sample, sequenced in a study of T cell clonality in common variable immunodeficiency. The table came from immunoSEQ multiplex PCR; TCRdb's copy has only in-frame clones and leaves some out. The sample has tens of thousands of clones, none seen only once; the top ten hold approximately 2%. Sequenced material: peripheral blood mononuclear cells. Receptor source: a person aged 18-70 years in good health.

This clone was detected ten times or more. The CDR3 end lies 3 residues beyond the end of the read and is filled in from the germline J gene. The chain uses TRBV18 and TRBJ2-1; TRBD2 aligns across 8 bases. The V gene end was trimmed by 3 bases and the J gene end by 2 bases; junction bases not matched to a gene: 6. Germline V gives CDR1 KGHSH, CDR2 LQKENI. The CDR3 has 16 amino acids. The CDR3 sequence is CASSPHAGGAYNEQFF. CDR3 DNA (partial): TGTGCCAGCTCACCCCATGCGGGGGGCGCCTACAATGAG. The variable domain in full, with the rest retrieved from reference TRBV18 and TRBJ2-1, is NAGVMQNPRHLVRRRGQEARLRCSPMKGHSHVYWYRQLPEEGLKFMVYLQKENIIDESGMPKERFSAEFPKEGPSILRIQQVVRGDSAAYFCASSPHAGGAYNEQFFGPGTRLTVL.

This clone occurred many times. The read stops 3 residues short of the end of the CDR3; the missing end is completed from the germline J gene. The chain links TRBV5-4 to TRBJ2-3, with 8 bases identical to TRBD1. Unmatched junction bases numbered 6, after V lost 6 bases and J lost 3 bases. Looked up from germline, CDR1 is SGHNT and CDR2 is YYREEE (reference sequence). The CDR3 extends over 14 amino acids. CDR3 DNA, as far as it was read: TGTGCCAGCATCCCTGACAGGGGAACAGATACG. This translates into CASIPDRGTDT. The CDR3 reads in full as CASIPDRGTDTQYF.

There are many counts of this clone. The read ends 3 residues before the CDR3 terminus; that terminus is restored from the germline J gene. V usage is TRBV4-2 and J usage is TRBJ2-2, with TRBD2 matching 8 bases. Germline V gene sequence: CDR1 LGHNA, CDR2 YNFKEQ. J was trimmed by 1 base and V by 0 bases; bases with no gene match: 4. The length of the CDR3 is 17 residues. CDR3 DNA (partial): TGTGCCAGCAGCCAAGATATGACTAGCGAGAACACCGGGGAG. It yields the protein CASSQDMTSENTGE. The full CDR3 sequence reads CASSQDMTSENTGELFF.

In this sample, this clone turned up many times. The read gets to within 3 residues of the CDR3 end, and the germline J gene fills in the rest. The chain employs TRBV5-1 and TRBJ2-3; TRBD1 is a possible D gene (5 bases). Looked up from germline, CDR1 is SGHRS and CDR2 is YFSETQ. The CDR3 contains 17 residues. V was clipped by 0 bases and J by 3 bases, with 17 bases between them. The part of the CDR3 DNA that was read is TGCGCCAGCAGCTTGGAGAGCGCAGGGCTTAGAACAGATACG. Translated: CASSLESAGLRTDT. The whole CDR3 sequence is CASSLESAGLRTDTQYF.

In this sample, this clone turned up many times. The read ends 3 residues shy of where the CDR3 ends; the end is completed using the germline J gene. The chain uses TRBV5-1 and TRBJ2-5; 12 bases are a match to TRBD2. Losses at the gene ends were 4 bases for V and 5 bases for J; bases not matched to a gene: 3. CDR1 and CDR2 (germline): SGHRS, YFSETQ. The CDR3 has 14 residues. The CDR3 spells CASSMGLAGETQYF. CDR3 DNA (partial): TGCGCCAGCAGCATGGGACTAGCGGGTGAGACC.

In this sample, this clone turned up many times. The CDR3 extends 3 residues past the end of the read, so its final part is completed from the germline J gene. The chain joins TRBV19 to TRBJ2-1, with 7 bases identical to TRBD1. V dropped 3 bases and J dropped 2; count of bases not matched to a gene: 7. This CDR3 contains 16 residues. CDR1 and CDR2 from the germline V gene are LNHDA and SQIVND (reference sequence). The CDR3 is CASSIVEGGAYNEQFF. Partial CDR3 DNA: TGTGCCAGTAGTATCGTCGAAGGGGGCGCCTACAATGAG.

This clone was counted many times. The missing CDR3 end, 3 residues past where the read stops, is filled in from the germline J gene. This chain uses TRBV20-1 with TRBJ2-3, with 13 bases aligning to TRBD2. This CDR3 spans 17 amino acids. V shed 5 bases and J 0 bases; nucleotides not matched to a gene: 8. Germline values: CDR1 DFQATT, CDR2 SNEGSKA (reference sequence). CDR3 bases read: TGCAGTGCTCTCCGACTAGCGGGGGGTTCGAGCACAGATACG. The encoded protein is CSALRLAGGSSTDT. The full CDR3 is CSALRLAGGSSTDTQYF.

About this clone: The sequenced fragment ends 3 residues before the CDR3 boundary, so the rest is inferred from the germline J gene. The chain carries TRBV29-1 and TRBJ1-2; 7 bases match TRBD1. With 1 base clipped from V and 0 bases from J, the junction kept 8 bases outside the gene matches. Germline V lookup: CDR1 SQVTM, CDR2 ANQGSEA. CDR3 length equals 16 residues. The CDR3: CSVEGFRDSANYGYTF. The CDR3 DNA, read in part, is TGCAGCGTTGAAGGATTCCGGGACAGTGCTAACTATGGC.

This clone appeared many times. The read terminates 3 residues ahead of where the CDR3 ends, so the germline J gene completes it. The chain has TRBV19 and TRBJ2-5; D tentatively reads TRBD1 or TRBD2 (5 bases each). Looked up from germline, CDR1 is LNHDA and CDR2 is SQIVND (reference sequence). This CDR3 spans 14 amino acids. V lost 5 bases and J lost 2, with 12 bases in between. CDR3 sequence reads: CASSEGRKQETQYF. The covered CDR3 bases are TGTGCCAGTAGTGAGGGGCGAAAACAAGAGACC.

This clone was observed many times. The read terminates 3 residues ahead of where the CDR3 ends, so the germline J gene completes it. J is TRBJ1-4 and V is TRBV30; TRBD1 matches at 8 bases. In germline, CDR1 is GTSNPN, CDR2 SVGIG (reference sequence). The CDR3 has 14 residues. J gave up 8 bases and V 0 bases, and 5 bases lay outside the gene matches. Incomplete CDR3 DNA: TGTGCCTGGAGTGTACTCCAGGGGGCGGAAAAA. Amino acid sequence: CAWSVLQGAEK. The whole CDR3 reads CAWSVLQGAEKLFF.

This clone was counted between two and nine times. The sequenced CDR3 bases are TGTGCCTGGAGTGTAGCGAGGCTAGCGGGAGTCTACCCCTACGAC. Protein: CAWSVARLAGVYPYD. The CDR3 in its entirety is CAWSVARLAGVYPYDYTF. The genes are TRBV30 and TRBJ1-2; D is uncertain. From the germline J gene comes the end of the CDR3, since the read stops 3 residues before it. Per germline, CDR1 GTSNPN and CDR2 SVGIG (reference sequence). The CDR3 has 18 residues.